A selection of T cell receptor beta chains follows, all from one sample in a study of T cells after yellow fever vaccination. TCRdb recomputed calls from the 5' RACE reads with MiXCR, one row per CDR3 protein. The sample carries about 340,000 distinct CDR3 sequences, approximately 3.9% recorded once. The sequenced sample was PBMCs, obtained 5 days after the yellow fever booster vaccination. These receptors all stem from a man younger than 35 who received the YFV17D yellow fever vaccine. Both conserved end residues are part of each CDR3. D genes are given only for firm matches. Size is stated for part of the rows, as once, few or many counts, or as a class when the clone is expanded.

TRBV5-1	-	TRBJ1-1	-	CASSWRGVQGGETEAFF	TGCGCCAGCAGCTGGCGGGGAGTACAGGGCGGGGAGACTGAAGCTTTCTTT
TRBV7-2	TRBD1	TRBJ1-6	-	CASSMTGLNNSPLHF	TGTGCCAGCAGCATGACAGGGCTAAATAATTCACCCCTCCACTTT
TRBV11-2	-	TRBJ2-1	many	CASSLGGVSYNEQFF	TGTGCCAGCAGCTTAGGCGGGGTTTCCTACAATGAGCAGTTCTTC
TRBV7-2	TRBD1	TRBJ2-7	many	CASSRKRTGWEQYF	TGTGCCAGCAGCAGAAAGAGGACAGGGTGGGAGCAGTACTTC
TRBV5-4	TRBD1	TRBJ1-1	-	CASSDDRVNTEAFF	TGTGCCAGCAGCGACGACAGGGTTAACACTGAAGCTTTCTTT
TRBV7-2	-	TRBJ2-2	few	CASSLRSASNTGELFF	TGTGCCAGCAGCTTAAGGTCGGCTTCGAACACCGGGGAGCTGTTTTTT
TRBV5-1	-	TRBJ2-5	many	CASSYSTSIETQYF	TGCGCCAGCAGCTACAGCACTAGTATTGAGACCCAGTACTTC
TRBV7-2	-	TRBJ1-4	-	CASSLWGGSEKLFF	TGTGCCAGCAGCTTATGGGGGGGAAGTGAAAAACTGTTTTTT
TRBV7-8	-	TRBJ1-4	-	CASSFTWTANEKLFF	TGTGCCAGCAGCTTCACGTGGACAGCTAATGAAAAACTGTTTTTT
TRBV20-1	-	TRBJ2-5	many	CSGRRGAKETQYF	TGCAGTGGTCGGCGCGGGGCAAAAGAGACCCAGTACTTC
TRBV20-1	-	TRBJ2-3	many	CSARGRPDTQYF	TGCAGTGCTAGGGGCCGGCCAGATACGCAGTATTTT
TRBV6-1	-	TRBJ2-5	-	CASALPRTRQETQYF	TGTGCCAGCGCCCTTCCTCGGACGAGACAAGAGACCCAGTACTTC
TRBV18	TRBD2	TRBJ2-7	-	CASSLAGKNSYEQYF	TGTGCCAGCTCGTTAGCGGGGAAGAACTCCTACGAGCAGTACTTC
TRBV10-3	-	TRBJ1-2	few	CAISETGTSNYGYTF	TGTGCCATCAGTGAGACTGGGACCTCTAACTATGGCTACACCTTC
TRBV30	TRBD2	TRBJ2-3	few	CAWSGGGDTQYF	TGTGCCTGGAGCGGGGGGGGAGATACGCAGTATTTT
TRBV5-6	-	TRBJ1-3	-	CASELTTRSSGNTIYF	TGTGCCAGCGAACTTACGACACGCTCATCTGGAAACACCATATATTTT
TRBV7-9	TRBD1	TRBJ2-2	many	CASSKTGTAKNTGELFF	TGTGCCAGCAGCAAAACCGGGACAGCTAAGAACACCGGGGAGCTGTTTTTT
TRBV5-5	TRBD2	TRBJ2-1	few	CASSPSGVYPYNEQFF	TGTGCCAGCAGCCCGAGCGGGGTATATCCTTACAATGAGCAGTTCTTC
TRBV2	TRBD1	TRBJ2-2	many	CASRGQGGGELFF	TGTGCCAGCAGGGGACAGGGAGGCGGGGAGCTGTTTTTT
TRBV10-3	TRBD1	TRBJ2-2	few	CAISDQEGQGASTGELFF	TGTGCCATCAGTGATCAGGAGGGACAGGGGGCGAGCACCGGGGAGCTGTTTTTT
TRBV29-1	-	TRBJ1-1	few	CSVAGRVNTEAFF	TGCAGCGTCGCCGGCCGCGTGAACACTGAAGCTTTCTTT
TRBV20-1	-	TRBJ1-6	-	CSASRVGQNSPLHF	TGCAGTGCTAGTAGGGTTGGACAGAATTCACCCCTCCACTTT
TRBV2	-	TRBJ2-5	many	CASKDREGETQYF	TGTGCCAGCAAGGACAGGGAGGGAGAGACCCAGTACTTC
TRBV5-1	-	TRBJ1-3	many	CASSLAVGGSGNTIYF	TGCGCCAGCAGCTTGGCAGTTGGGGGTTCTGGAAACACCATATATTTT
TRBV5-4	TRBD2	TRBJ2-3	few	CASSLLAGSSDTQYF	TGTGCCAGCAGCTTGCTAGCGGGGTCCTCAGATACGCAGTATTTT
TRBV7-2	-	TRBJ2-2	many	CASSSLSTGELFF	TGTGCCAGCAGCTCCCTTTCCACCGGGGAGCTGTTTTTT
TRBV28	-	TRBJ1-1	many	CASSSPHKAGTEAFF	TGTGCCAGCAGTTCCCCGCATAAGGCGGGCACTGAAGCTTTCTTT
TRBV5-1	-	TRBJ1-2	many	CASSLGTGLNEGYTF	TGCGCCAGCAGCTTGGGAACAGGACTAAATGAGGGCTACACCTTC
TRBV9	TRBD2	TRBJ2-3	many	CASNWASGPVDTQYF	TGTGCCAGCAATTGGGCTAGCGGGCCGGTTGATACGCAGTATTTT
TRBV5-1	-	TRBJ1-1	many	CASSPRVGASTEAFF	TGCGCCAGCAGCCCCCGGGTGGGGGCGTCCACTGAAGCTTTCTTT
TRBV7-9	-	TRBJ2-7	-	CASSLVRDGSYEQYF	TGTGCCAGCAGCTTAGTTCGGGACGGCTCCTACGAGCAGTACTTC
TRBV19	-	TRBJ1-5	few	CASRTPSRNQPQHF	TGTGCCAGTAGGACACCCAGCAGGAATCAGCCCCAGCATTTT
TRBV5-1	TRBD2	TRBJ2-3	-	CASRVGLAADTQYF	TGCGCCAGCCGGGTAGGACTAGCGGCAGATACGCAGTATTTT
TRBV10-3	TRBD2	TRBJ2-1	many	CAISGQSGGALNEQFF	TGTGCCATCAGTGGCCAAAGCGGGGGGGCCCTGAATGAGCAGTTCTTC
TRBV5-6	TRBD1	TRBJ1-1	many	CASSDRGLYTEAFF	TGTGCCAGCAGCGACAGGGGACTCTACACTGAAGCTTTCTTT
TRBV9	TRBD1	TRBJ1-2	-	CASSPTGSYNYGYTF	TGTGCCAGCAGCCCGACAGGGTCCTATAACTATGGCTACACCTTC
TRBV5-1	-	TRBJ2-7	many	CASSSLQGEGYEQYF	TGCGCCAGCAGCTCCCTCCAGGGAGAGGGCTACGAGCAGTACTTC
TRBV20-1	-	TRBJ2-5	few	CSARVGVQETQYF	TGCAGTGCTAGGGTTGGGGTTCAAGAGACCCAGTACTTC
TRBV12-2	-	TRBJ1-1	-	CARLVGQGLRGEAFF	TGTGCAAGGCTCGTGGGACAGGGCTTAAGGGGTGAAGCTTTCTTT
TRBV27	TRBD2	TRBJ2-5	few	CASSREGTSVRETQYF	TGTGCCAGCAGTCGAGAAGGGACTAGCGTACGAGAGACCCAGTACTTC
TRBV20-1	-	TRBJ1-4	few	CSATTPTGPNEKLFF	TGCAGTGCTACAACTCCGACAGGACCTAATGAAAAACTGTTTTTT
TRBV7-2	TRBD1	TRBJ1-2	few	CASSLVNGQGAYGYTF	TGTGCCAGCAGCTTAGTAAACGGACAGGGAGCCTATGGCTACACCTTC
TRBV19	TRBD1	TRBJ2-3	many	CASSRGQGANTQYF	TGTGCCAGTAGTAGGGGACAGGGGGCGAATACGCAGTATTTT
TRBV20-1	TRBD1	TRBJ1-5	-	CSAIRQGHNQPQHF	TGCAGTGCTATTCGACAGGGTCATAATCAGCCCCAGCATTTT
TRBV5-5	TRBD1	TRBJ1-6	many	CATGGQGNSPLHF	TGTGCCACCGGGGGACAGGGGAATTCACCCCTCCACTTT
TRBV5-6	TRBD1	TRBJ1-2	few	CASSFGTAYGYTF	TGTGCCAGCAGCTTCGGGACAGCCTATGGCTACACCTTC
TRBV29-1	TRBD2	TRBJ2-3	few	CSVRGLADTDTQYF	TGCAGCGTTAGGGGACTAGCGGACACAGATACGCAGTATTTT
TRBV29-1	-	TRBJ1-1	-	CSVGVTEAFF	TGCAGCGTTGGGGTCACTGAAGCTTTCTTT
TRBV30	-	TRBJ2-7	-	CAWSVLDGSYEQYF	TGTGCCTGGAGTGTACTGGACGGGTCCTACGAGCAGTACTTC
TRBV11-2	-	TRBJ2-1	many	CASNLDGVATYNEQFF	TGTGCCAGCAACCTAGACGGGGTGGCTACCTACAATGAGCAGTTCTTC
TRBV19	-	TRBJ1-2	many	CASSIDGAAQNYGYTF	TGTGCCAGTAGTATAGATGGGGCAGCACAAAACTATGGCTACACCTTC
TRBV7-8	TRBD1	TRBJ2-3	-	CASSPRQGEVDTQYF	TGTGCCAGCAGCCCTCGACAGGGGGAGGTAGATACGCAGTATTTT
TRBV4-3	-	TRBJ2-5	few	CASSQEVLVLGEETQYF	TGCGCCAGCAGCCAAGAAGTCTTGGTCCTGGGGGAAGAGACCCAGTACTTC
TRBV5-1	TRBD1	TRBJ1-2	-	CASSQLQGDLGYTF	TGCGCCAGCAGCCAACTACAGGGGGACCTTGGCTACACCTTC
TRBV6-2/TRBV6-3	-	TRBJ1-6	few	CASSSGGNRGRNSPLHF	TGTGCCAGCAGTTCCGGGGGGAACCGGGGGCGGAATTCACCCCTCCACTTT
TRBV7-9	TRBD1	TRBJ1-4	few	CASTTLRDRDEKLFF	TGTGCCAGCACCACACTCCGGGACAGGGATGAAAAACTGTTTTTT
TRBV6-5	-	TRBJ1-3	-	CASSSSYSGNTIYF	TGTGCCAGCAGTTCTAGCTACTCTGGAAACACCATATATTTT